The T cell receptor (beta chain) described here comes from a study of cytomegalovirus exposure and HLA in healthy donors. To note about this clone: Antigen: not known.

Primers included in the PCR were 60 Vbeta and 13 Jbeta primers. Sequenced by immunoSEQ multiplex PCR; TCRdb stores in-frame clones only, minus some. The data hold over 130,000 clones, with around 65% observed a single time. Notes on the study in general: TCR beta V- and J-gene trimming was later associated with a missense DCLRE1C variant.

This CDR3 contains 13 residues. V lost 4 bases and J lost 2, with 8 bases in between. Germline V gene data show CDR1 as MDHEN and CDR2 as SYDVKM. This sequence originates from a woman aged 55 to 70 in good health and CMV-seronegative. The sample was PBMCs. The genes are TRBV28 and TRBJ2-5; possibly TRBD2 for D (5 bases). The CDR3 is CASSSDFQETQYF. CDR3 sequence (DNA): TGTGCCAGCAGTTCGGACTTTCAAGAGACCCAGTACTTC.